This TCR beta chain was documented in a study of T cell changes during pregnancy in multiple sclerosis. Clones were read by immunoSEQ multiplex PCR, and TCRdb kept only the in-frame ones, dropping some. This sample has about 110,000 clones, with roughly 92% found just once. The TCR was taken from a female donor with multiple sclerosis, enrolled in a pregnancy study. Specimen: peripheral blood, collected after pregnancy.

In DNA form, the CDR3 reads TGTGCCAGCAGCCAAGATCGGGATGCCGGGCTGCCCCAGCATTTT. This gives the protein CASSQDRDAGLPQHF. The rearrangement links TRBV4-2 to TRBJ1-5; D unresolved. The CDR3 runs 15 residues. Per the germline V gene, CDR1 is LGHNA and CDR2 is YNFKEQ. V shed 0 bases and J shed 9 bases, with 15 bases lying between them.